The clone carrying this T cell receptor (beta chain) was seen just once. Study processing details: Amplifying reference gene primers gave estimates of nucleated cell counts. Sequencing used immunoSEQ multiplex PCR; TCRdb keeps in-frame clones, though not all of them. The DNA gave D and trimming, while V, J and clone size come from that table. The table records approximately 200,000 clones, 85% to 90% of them present only once. The length of the CDR3 is 15 residues. V lost 0 bases, J lost 5 bases, and 14 bases lay in between. Germline CDR1 reads GTSNPN; CDR2 reads SVGIG (reference sequence). The sample belongs to a study of blood T cell repertoires in COVID-19. Looking at the study overall: Whether acute or convalescent, the COVID-19 samples came from the United States, Italy and Spain. T cells, B-cell-depleted T cells, or PBMCs provided the cDNA or gDNA that served as material.

The chain employs TRBV30 and TRBJ1-5; possible D gene TRBD1, 5 bases. The source of this sequence is a man aged 18 to 29 with active or convalescent COVID-19. The material sequenced was peripheral blood. The CDR3 region is CAWSVGQGRDQPQHF. The DNA of the CDR3 is TGTGCCTGGAGTGTTGGGCAGGGTCGGGATCAGCCCCAGCATTTT.